This T cell receptor (beta chain) was sequenced in a study of cytomegalovirus exposure and HLA in healthy donors. General observations from the study: Among TCR beta chains, those listed as cytomegalovirus-associated numbered roughly 150. The authors judged a highly shared variant cluster likely a sequencing artifact. A previous analysis found most TCR beta V segments productive roughly 87% or roughly 30% of the time.

This clone was detected many times. Its antigen is still unknown. V lost 3 bases and J lost 5, with 11 bases in between. Germline CDR1 and CDR2: MDHEN and SYDVKM. The CDR3 covers 14 residues. With 60 Vbeta and 13 Jbeta primers, the PCR was carried out. Profiled with immunoSEQ multiplex PCR; TCRdb holds only in-frame clones, not every one. The top ten clones hold 4% to 4.5% of a sample with some 120,000 clones, 74% of them seen once. The chain combines TRBV28 with TRBJ1-5, with a weak D call TRBD1 (5 bases). The source material was PBMCs. The clonotype was recovered from a woman in her forties or fifties in good health and CMV-seropositive. As DNA, the CDR3 is TGTGCCAGCAGTTTCATCTGGGGGGATCAGCCCCAGCATTTT. It yields the protein CASSFIWGDQPQHF.